Each of the 27 T cell receptor beta chains below was sequenced from the same sample in a study of response to subunit inactivated influenza vaccine. TCRdb reprocessed the RT-PCR reads via MiXCR and lists one record per CDR3 protein. The table lists just over 300,000 distinct CDR3 sequences, around a fifth of them singletons. The specimen was PBMCs from blood, collected less than 22 months after vaccination. All receptors derive from a man between 45 and 75 years old who received an inactivated influenza vaccine.

This clonotype was counted only a few times. The J gene is TRBJ2-3, the V gene TRBV11-2; 14 bases agree with TRBD2. CDR1 is SGHAT, CDR2 FQNNGV, per germline. The CDR3 sequence is 19 residues long. The junction had 9 bases not matched to a gene; V was cut back by 1 base and J by 3 bases. The CDR3 DNA follows: TGTGCCAGCAGCTTAGTTCCGGGACTAGCGGGAGTACGGACAGATACGCAGTATTTT. Translated: CASSLVPGLAGVRTDTQYF.

The V call is TRBV4-1, the J call TRBJ1-5, with D possibly being TRBD1 (5 bases). CDR3 size: 17 residues. Germline V gene lookup returns CDR1 MGHRA and CDR2 YSYEKL. V was pared by 1 base and J by 1 base, with 14 bases between. CDR3: CASSQVGPWGSNQPQHF. The CDR3, as DNA: TGCGCCAGCAGCCAAGTGGGACCGTGGGGGAGCAATCAGCCCCAGCATTTT.

This clonotype was seen only a few times. The chain has TRBV7-8 and TRBJ2-7; 10 bases agree with TRBD1. This CDR3 spans 13 amino acids. Germline values: CDR1 SGHVS, CDR2 FQNEAQ. Trimming at V came to 5 bases and at J to 5 bases, leaving 3 bases not matched to a gene. The CDR3 sequence is CASSEGTGDEQYF. For the CDR3, the DNA is TGTGCCAGCAGCGAGGGGACAGGGGACGAGCAGTACTTC.

V usage is TRBV5-4 and J usage is TRBJ2-2; no clear D. CDR1 is SGHNT, CDR2 YYREEE, per germline (reference sequence). The CDR3 sequence is 12 residues long. Trimming took off 5 bases at V and 6 bases at J, with 8 bases between the two ends. CDR3 protein: CASSSTSGELFF. CDR3 bases: TGTGCCAGCAGTTCGACTTCCGGGGAGCTGTTTTTT.

The chain links TRBV9 to TRBJ2-1, with a weak D call TRBD2 (5 bases). The V gene lost 3 bases and the J gene lost 5 bases, with 15 bases spanning the gap. The CDR3 has 15 amino acids. The germline gives CDR1 SGDLS, CDR2 YYNGEE. CDR3 sequence: CASSDSSYPNNEQFF. The CDR3 DNA follows: TGTGCCAGCAGCGATTCTAGCTACCCCAACAATGAGCAGTTCTTC.

The genes are TRBV4-2 and TRBJ2-1; 10 positions agree with TRBD2. The CDR3 runs 17 residues. In germline, CDR1 is LGHNA, CDR2 YNFKEQ. V was clipped by 4 bases and J by 3 bases; unmatched bases: 9. This CDR3 is CASSLPTSGADYNEQFF. As DNA, the CDR3 is TGTGCCAGCAGCCTCCCTACTAGCGGGGCCGACTACAATGAGCAGTTCTTC.

The sample holds a few counts of this clonotype. The genes are TRBV5-1 and TRBJ1-1; D is undetermined. V was shortened by 1 base and J by 3 bases, with 13 bases between the two germline ends. The V gene's germline CDR1 is SGHRS and CDR2 YFSETQ. The CDR3 spans 15 residues. This chain's CDR3 is CASSLNVGGYTEAFF. DNA for the CDR3: TGCGCCAGCAGCTTGAATGTCGGCGGCTACACTGAAGCTTTCTTT.

This clonotype was counted only a few times. J is TRBJ1-1 and V is TRBV11-1, with 9 bases lining up with TRBD1. J lost 1 base, V lost 3 bases, and 6 bases had no gene match. The CDR3 sequence is 16 residues long. Germline V lookup: CDR1 SGHAT, CDR2 FQDESV (reference sequence). The CDR3 is CASSLDRGVKNTEAFF. CDR3 DNA: TGTGCCAGCAGCTTGGACAGGGGCGTCAAGAACACTGAAGCTTTCTTT.

This clonotype was observed a few times. This sequence joins TRBV7-2 and TRBJ1-6, with 10 bases matching TRBD1. The junction had 2 bases not matched to a gene; V was cut back by 4 bases and J by 5 bases. The CDR3 contains 15 residues. The V gene's germline CDR1 is SGHTA and CDR2 FQGNSA. The CDR3 spells CASSYGTGDNSPLHF. As DNA, the CDR3 is TGTGCCAGCAGCTACGGGACAGGGGATAATTCACCCCTCCACTTT.

The chain carries TRBV4-1 and TRBJ2-7, with D possibly matching TRBD1 (5 bases). CDR1 and CDR2 from the germline V gene are MGHRA and YSYEKL. Trimming removed 1 base at V and 6 bases at J, with 19 bases between. The CDR3 runs to 16 residues. The CDR3 is CASSQAGVQGIFEQYF. The CDR3 nucleotides are TGCGCCAGCAGCCAAGCAGGCGTCCAGGGAATCTTCGAGCAGTACTTC.

The chain is built from TRBV12-3 or TRBV12-4 and TRBJ1-5, with 7 nucleotides matching TRBD1. CDR3 length: 14 amino acids. With V trimmed by 6 bases and J by 1 base, 3 bases remained unmatched. Here the CDR3 reads CASRDRTSNQPQHF. As DNA, the CDR3 is TGTGCCAGCAGGGACAGGACGAGCAATCAGCCCCAGCATTTT.

In this sample, this clonotype turned up many times. The J gene is TRBJ1-1, the V gene TRBV10-1, with D possibly TRBD1 on 6 matching bases. With 1 base removed from V and 4 bases from J, the gap between germline ends came to 10 bases. The V gene's germline CDR1 is WNHNN and CDR2 SYGVQD (reference sequence). This CDR3 region has 14 residues. Here the CDR3 reads CASSEYGGGTEAFF. The CDR3 DNA reads TGCGCCAGCAGTGAGTATGGGGGCGGCACTGAAGCTTTCTTT.

This clonotype showed up many times. This chain joins TRBV7-2 and TRBJ1-5; possible D gene TRBD1, 5 bases. The CDR3 is made up of 16 amino acids. Trimming stripped 2 bases from V and 1 base from J, with 12 bases between. The V gene's germline CDR1 is SGHTA and CDR2 FQGNSA. In nucleotides, the CDR3 is TGTGCCAGCAGCTTAATACCCAGGGCGAGCAATCAGCCCCAGCATTTT. Its protein is CASSLIPRASNQPQHF.

The rearrangement links TRBV4-1 to TRBJ2-7; TRBD1 agrees at 9 bases. Germline V gene data show CDR1 as MGHRA and CDR2 as YSYEKL. The junction had 6 bases not matched to a gene; V was cut back by 1 base and J by 2 bases. The CDR3 is made up of 16 amino acids. The DNA of the CDR3 is TGCGCCAGCAGCCAAGCACCGACAGGGGGTACCTACGAGCAGTACTTC. It codes for CASSQAPTGGTYEQYF.

This clonotype turned up a few times. V gene TRBV5-1 combines with J gene TRBJ2-7; possibly TRBD1 or TRBD2 for D (6 bases each). V was trimmed by 5 bases and J by 1 base, leaving 16 bases between them. Germline CDR1 is SGHRS and CDR2 is YFSETQ. This CDR3 is built from 15 residues. CDR3 coding DNA: TGCGCCAGCAGAGACCCCGGGGGCTTGTCCTACGAGCAGTACTTC. This gives the protein CASRDPGGLSYEQYF. The entire variable domain, with the rest obtained from reference TRBV5-1 and TRBJ2-7, is as follows: KAGVTQTPRYLIKTRGQQVTLSCSPISGHRSVSWYQQTPGQGLQFLFEYFSETQRNKGNFPGRFSGRQFSNSRSEMNVSTLELGDSALYLCASRDPGGLSYEQYFGPGTRLTVT.

The gene calls are TRBV28 and TRBJ2-4; D gene unclear. Trimming pared 6 bases from V and 0 bases from J, leaving 15 bases between. CDR1 is MDHEN and CDR2 is SYDVKM in the germline V gene. The CDR3 runs 16 residues. The CDR3 spells CASRPDTNLAKNIQYF. CDR3 in DNA: TGTGCCAGCAGACCAGACACCAATCTAGCCAAAAACATTCAGTACTTC.

This clonotype has a handful of counts. The V call is TRBV25-1, the J call TRBJ1-4; D unresolved. The CDR3 loop spans 16 amino acids. Deletions cut 3 bases from V and 0 bases from J, with 11 bases between. Germline CDR1 is MGHDK and CDR2 is SYGVNS. In nucleotides, the CDR3 is TGTGCCAGCAGTGAGATGACCGCTGCAACTAATGAAAAACTGTTTTTT. Translating gives CASSEMTAATNEKLFF.

This clonotype was picked up a small number of times. The genes are TRBV20-1 and TRBJ1-6; possible D gene TRBD1, 5 bases. CDR1 and CDR2 from the germline V gene are DFQATT and SNEGSKA (reference sequence). Trimming left V 6 bases short and J 9 bases short, with 21 bases between. The CDR3 sequence is 15 residues long. The DNA for the CDR3 is TGCAGTGCCTATTCCGGGGCAGGGATTTCTTCACCCCTCCACTTT. This gives the protein CSAYSGAGISSPLHF.

The chain recombines TRBV7-6 with TRBJ1-5, with TRBD1 as a possible D gene (5 bases). CDR3 length: 15 amino acids. The V end was cut by 3 bases, the J end by 1 base, with 10 bases between. Per germline, CDR1 SGHVS and CDR2 FNYEAQ. The CDR3 here is CASSFSGFSNQPQHF. CDR3 sequence (DNA): TGTGCCAGCAGCTTTTCAGGGTTCAGCAATCAGCCCCAGCATTTT.

This clonotype was seen only a few times. V is TRBV4-3 and J is TRBJ1-1; D not resolved. Trimming took 0 bases from V and 3 from J, leaving 8 bases between them. Per germline, CDR1 LGHNA and CDR2 YSLEER. The CDR3 is made up of 14 amino acids. The chain's CDR3 is CASSQELRDTEAFF. The CDR3 DNA reads TGCGCCAGCAGCCAAGAATTGAGGGACACTGAAGCTTTCTTT.

The sample holds a few counts of this clonotype. Possible read error: a much larger clone is one base away. This chain links TRBV11-2 with TRBJ2-7; TRBD2 matches at 11 bases. Germline V gives CDR1 SGHAT, CDR2 FQNNGV. The CDR3 covers 15 residues. CDR3 sequence: CAGSLGLAGLYEQYF. As DNA, the CDR3 is TGTGCCGGCAGCTTAGGACTAGCGGGCCTTTACGAGCAGTACTTC.

This clonotype has just a few counts. V is TRBV20-1 and J is TRBJ2-5, with D possibly matching TRBD2 (6 bases). The V gene lost 1 base and the J gene lost 5 bases, with 17 bases spanning the gap. From germline, CDR1 is DFQATT and CDR2 SNEGSKA (reference sequence). This CDR3 comprises 15 residues. CDR3 in DNA: TGCAGTGCTAGAGGTATTTCGGGAGTGGATGAGACCCAGTACTTC. It yields the protein CSARGISGVDETQYF.

There are a few counts of this clonotype. This rearrangement joins TRBV7-2 to TRBJ1-4; 7 bases align to TRBD1. J lost 0 bases, V lost 5 bases, and 9 bases had no gene match. Germline CDR1 and CDR2: SGHTA and FQGNSA. The CDR3 has 17 residues. The CDR3 DNA is TGTGCCAGCAGCCCTCGACAGGGACCCGCAACTAATGAAAAACTGTTTTTT. This gives the protein CASSPRQGPATNEKLFF.

This clonotype has more than one count but fewer than ten. This chain connects TRBV5-1 to TRBJ1-2; TRBD1 matches at 8 bases. Trimming cost V 6 bases and J 3 bases; bases outside gene matches: 4. The CDR3 totals 13 residues. CDR1 and CDR2 (germline): SGHRS, YFSETQ. The CDR3 protein is CASNAGGHYGYTF. CDR3 DNA sequence: TGCGCCAGCAACGCAGGGGGCCACTATGGCTACACCTTC.

This clonotype was counted only a few times. This chain joins TRBV11-3 and TRBJ2-3, with TRBD1 identical over 9 bases. The CDR3 has 17 amino acids. Germline values: CDR1 SGHNT, CDR2 YENEEA. J was trimmed by 2 bases and V by 1 base; bases with no gene match: 7. This CDR3 reads CASSLGFDRGNTDTQYF. The CDR3 coding sequence is TGTGCCAGCAGCTTAGGATTCGACAGGGGGAACACAGATACGCAGTATTTT.

This chain uses TRBV9 with TRBJ1-4; 8 bases line up with TRBD1. The V gene end was trimmed by 7 bases and the J gene end by 8 bases; junction bases not matched to a gene: 10. This CDR3 is built from 14 residues. Germline V gene lookup returns CDR1 SGDLS and CDR2 YYNGEE. CDR3 coding DNA: TGTGCCAGCTCCAGGGGGCCAAGCAAGGAAAAACTGTTTTTT. This encodes CASSRGPSKEKLFF. The whole variable domain, filled in from reference TRBV9 and TRBJ1-4, reads DSGVTQTPKHLITATGQRVTLRCSPRSGDLSVYWYQQSLDQGLQFLIQYYNGEERAKGNILERFSAQQFPDLHSELNLSSLELGDSALYFCASSRGPSKEKLFFGSGTQLSVL.

This clonotype appeared a few times. The chain joins TRBV20-1 to TRBJ1-1, with D uncertain. Trimming stripped 3 bases from V and 0 bases from J, with 5 bases between. This CDR3 is 12 amino acids long. Germline V gives CDR1 DFQATT, CDR2 SNEGSKA (reference sequence). Here the CDR3 reads CSASVVNTEAFF. The CDR3 nucleotides read TGCAGTGCTAGTGTGGTGAACACTGAAGCTTTCTTT.